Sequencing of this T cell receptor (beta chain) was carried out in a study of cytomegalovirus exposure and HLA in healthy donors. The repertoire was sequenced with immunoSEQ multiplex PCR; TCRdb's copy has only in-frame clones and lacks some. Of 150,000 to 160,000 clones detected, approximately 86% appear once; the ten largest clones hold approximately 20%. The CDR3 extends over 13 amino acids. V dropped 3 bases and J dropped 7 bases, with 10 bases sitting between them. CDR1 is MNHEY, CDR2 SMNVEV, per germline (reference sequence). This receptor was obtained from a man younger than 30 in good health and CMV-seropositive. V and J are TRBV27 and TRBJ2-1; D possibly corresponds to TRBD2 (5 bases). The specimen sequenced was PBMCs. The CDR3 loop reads CASSFGVGNEQFF. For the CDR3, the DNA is TGTGCCAGCAGTTTCGGGGTTGGGAATGAGCAGTTCTTC.